Given below is one T cell receptor beta chain in context. Its antigen is not identified. The data belong to a study of lymphopenia after photon versus proton radiotherapy. The study's findings and limits: In patients who died, overall survival fell as post-nadir TCR diversity dropped more. After the lymphocyte nadir, photon-treated repertoires showed oligoclonal expansion, especially of CD8+ Temra cells. Only patients who died were analyzed for survival; proton advantage is unproven.

Profiled with immunoSEQ multiplex PCR; TCRdb holds only in-frame clones, not every one. The table has over 20,000 clones, roughly four fifths seen once. The CDR3 has 15 residues. The clonotype was recovered from a woman aged 50 to 60 with pancreatic cancer. Sequencing was performed on peripheral blood, taken from a patient treated with photon-based radiotherapy. The chain links TRBV21-1 to TRBJ1-4; whether TRBD1, the table's D call, matches the DNA was not checked. TRBV21-1 is a documented pseudogene. CDR3 region: CASSKAVQFNEKLFF. The CDR3 nucleotides are TGTGCCAGCAGCAAAGCGGTCCAGTTTAATGAAAAACTGTTTTTT.